The 6 T cell receptor beta chains reported below all come from one sample, sequenced in a study of Ad26.COV2.S vaccination and SARS-CoV-2 variants. This sample's treatment: some 20 received Ad26.COV2.S at low or high dose, single or two shots; roughly five received placebo; per-sample allocation not given. At day 63 after the first vaccine or placebo injection, samples were drawn. The data were produced by immunoSEQ multiplex PCR, yet TCRdb's version contains in-frame clones alone and is incomplete. This table holds about 420,000 clones, roughly 88% found once. Sequences were derived from peripheral blood, sampled in a trial of Ad26.COV2.S vaccine versus placebo. The receptor set was obtained from a person between 18 and 59 years old who received the Ad26.COV2.S COVID-19 vaccine or a placebo.

CDR3 DNA sequence: TGCGCCAGCAGCCAAGAAGTGGTGGGACTCGCGGTCAGAGAGCAGTTCTTC. As protein: CASSQEVVGLAVREQFF. This rearrangement joins TRBV4-1 to TRBJ2-1, with D tentatively TRBD2 (6 bases). Trimming took 0 bases from V and 10 from J, leaving 22 bases between them. Germline CDR1 is MGHRA and CDR2 is YSYEKL. This CDR3 comprises 17 residues.

This chain links TRBV3-1 (or the pseudogene TRBV3-2) with TRBJ2-7; D remains ambiguous. Germline V gene data show CDR1 as LGHDT and CDR2 as YNNKEL (reference sequence). The V and J ends lost 0 bases and 5 bases respectively, with 14 bases between them. This CDR3 region has 15 residues. The DNA for the CDR3 is TGTGCCAGCAGCCAAGATGAAGGGATAGGTGACGAGCAGTACTTC. Its translation is CASSQDEGIGDEQYF.

This clone was counted once. As DNA, the CDR3 is TGTGCCACCAGCAGAGTTACAGGACCAGGGACCCAGTACTTC. Protein: CATSRVTGPGTQYF. The V call is TRBV15, the J call TRBJ2-5; D may be TRBD1 (5 bases). The CDR3 totals 14 residues. V lost 1 base and J lost 7, with 13 bases in between. Germline CDR1 and CDR2: LNHNV and YYDKDF (reference sequence).

A note on this clone: One end of the junction varies from germline; a read error may be responsible. The chain is built from TRBV7-7 and TRBJ2-7; 8 positions match TRBD1. The CDR3 consists of 15 residues. Germline-derived CDR1 and CDR2 are SSHAT and FNYEAQ (reference sequence). CDR3 protein: CASSSGQGPFYEQYF. CDR3 coding DNA: TGTGCTAGCAGCAGTGGACAGGGTCCCTTCTACGAGCAGTACTTC.

This clone was picked up many times. The rearrangement links TRBV24-1 to TRBJ2-3; unclear D gene. CDR3 length: 11 residues. The germline V and J ends were trimmed by 6 bases and 3 bases, with 3 bases remaining between them. CDR1 is KGHDR and CDR2 is SFDVKD in the germline V gene. CDR3 region: CATSMTDTQYF. DNA for the CDR3: TGTGCCACCAGTATGACAGATACGCAGTATTTT.

This clone showed up just once. The chain couples TRBV11-2 to TRBJ1-1; D unresolved. Germline V gene sequence: CDR1 SGHAT, CDR2 FQNNGV. The CDR3 is 14 amino acids. Deletions cut 5 bases from V and 3 bases from J, with 13 bases between. Here the CDR3 DNA reads TGTGCCAGCAGCCCCGACGGGAGGTACACTGAAGCTTTCTTT. Amino acids: CASSPDGRYTEAFF.